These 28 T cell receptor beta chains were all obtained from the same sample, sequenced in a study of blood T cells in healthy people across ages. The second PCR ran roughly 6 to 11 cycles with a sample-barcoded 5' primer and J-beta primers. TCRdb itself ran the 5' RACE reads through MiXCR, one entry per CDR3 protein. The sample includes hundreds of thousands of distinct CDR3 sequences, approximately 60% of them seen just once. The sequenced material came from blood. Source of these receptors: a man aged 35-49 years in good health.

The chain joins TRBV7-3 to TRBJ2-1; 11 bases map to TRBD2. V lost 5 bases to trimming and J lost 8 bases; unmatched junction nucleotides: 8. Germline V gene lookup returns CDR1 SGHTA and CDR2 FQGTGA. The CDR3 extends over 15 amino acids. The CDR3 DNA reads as TGTGCCAGCAGCCCGCGACTAGCGGGGCGGGATGAGCAGTTCTTC. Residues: CASSPRLAGRDEQFF.

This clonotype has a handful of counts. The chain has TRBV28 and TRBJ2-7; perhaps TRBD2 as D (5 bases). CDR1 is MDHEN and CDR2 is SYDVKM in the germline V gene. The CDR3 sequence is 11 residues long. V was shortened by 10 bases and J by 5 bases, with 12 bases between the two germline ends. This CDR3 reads CAIQSGDEQYF. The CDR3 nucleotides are TGTGCCATCCAATCCGGGGACGAGCAGTACTTC.

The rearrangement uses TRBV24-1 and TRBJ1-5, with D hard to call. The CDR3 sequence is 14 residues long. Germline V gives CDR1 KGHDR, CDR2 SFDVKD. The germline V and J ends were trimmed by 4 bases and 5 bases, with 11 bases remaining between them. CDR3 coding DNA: TGTGCCACCAGTGAGTCGGGTTTTCATCAGCCCCAGCATTTT. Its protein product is CATSESGFHQPQHF.

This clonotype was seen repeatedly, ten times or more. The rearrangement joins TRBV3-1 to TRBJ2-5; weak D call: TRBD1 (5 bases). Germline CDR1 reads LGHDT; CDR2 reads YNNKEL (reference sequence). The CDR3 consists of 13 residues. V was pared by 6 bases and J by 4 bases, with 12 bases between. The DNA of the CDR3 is TGTGCCAGCAGTCCTAGAGACAGAGAGACCCAGTACTTC. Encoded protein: CASSPRDRETQYF.

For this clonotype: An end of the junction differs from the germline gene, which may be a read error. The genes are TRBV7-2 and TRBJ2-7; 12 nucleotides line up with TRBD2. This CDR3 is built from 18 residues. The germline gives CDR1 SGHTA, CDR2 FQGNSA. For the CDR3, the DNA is TGTGCCAGCAGCTCGCACGGGACTAGCGGGCCGAGCTCCTACGAGCGGTACTTC. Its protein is CASSSHGTSGPSSYERYF.

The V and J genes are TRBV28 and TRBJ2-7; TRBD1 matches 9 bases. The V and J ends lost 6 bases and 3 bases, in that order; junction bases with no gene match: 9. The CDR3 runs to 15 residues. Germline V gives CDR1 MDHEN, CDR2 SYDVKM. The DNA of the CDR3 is TGTGCCAGCAGATCCCCGACGGGACAGGGCTACGAGCAGTACTTC. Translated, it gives CASRSPTGQGYEQYF.

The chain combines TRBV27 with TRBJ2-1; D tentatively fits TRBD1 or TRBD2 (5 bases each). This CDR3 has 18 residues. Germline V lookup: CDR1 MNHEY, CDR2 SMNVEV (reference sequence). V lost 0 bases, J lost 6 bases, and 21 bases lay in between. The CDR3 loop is CASSLSLLQGMGRNEQFF. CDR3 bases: TGTGCCAGCAGTTTATCCCTATTGCAGGGAATGGGACGCAATGAGCAGTTCTTC.

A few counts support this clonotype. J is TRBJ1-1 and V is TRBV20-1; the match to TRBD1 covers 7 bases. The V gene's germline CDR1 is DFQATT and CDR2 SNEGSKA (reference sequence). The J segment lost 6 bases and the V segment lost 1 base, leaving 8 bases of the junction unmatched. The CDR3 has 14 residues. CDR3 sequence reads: CSARGGTTGSEAFF. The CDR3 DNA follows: TGCAGTGCTAGAGGGGGGACGACAGGGTCTGAAGCTTTCTTT.

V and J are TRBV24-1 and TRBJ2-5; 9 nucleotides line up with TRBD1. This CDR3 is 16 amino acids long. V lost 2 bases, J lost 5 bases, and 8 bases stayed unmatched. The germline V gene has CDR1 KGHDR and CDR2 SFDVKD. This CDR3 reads CATSDSVGQGSETQYF. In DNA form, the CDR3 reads TGTGCCACCAGTGATTCTGTAGGACAGGGGAGCGAGACCCAGTACTTC.

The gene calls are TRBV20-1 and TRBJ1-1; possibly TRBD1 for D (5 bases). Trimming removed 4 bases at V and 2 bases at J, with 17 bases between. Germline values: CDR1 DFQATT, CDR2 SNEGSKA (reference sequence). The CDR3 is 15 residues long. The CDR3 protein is CSAIEDGTVNTEAFF. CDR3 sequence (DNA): TGCAGTGCTATCGAAGACGGGACGGTCAACACTGAAGCTTTCTTT.

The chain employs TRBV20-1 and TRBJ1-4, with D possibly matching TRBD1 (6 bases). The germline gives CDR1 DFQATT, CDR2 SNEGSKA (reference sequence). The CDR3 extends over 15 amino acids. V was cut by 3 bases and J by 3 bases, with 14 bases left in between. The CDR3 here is CSASRAGTPNEKLFF. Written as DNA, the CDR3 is TGCAGTGCTAGTCGGGCCGGGACACCTAATGAAAAACTGTTTTTT.

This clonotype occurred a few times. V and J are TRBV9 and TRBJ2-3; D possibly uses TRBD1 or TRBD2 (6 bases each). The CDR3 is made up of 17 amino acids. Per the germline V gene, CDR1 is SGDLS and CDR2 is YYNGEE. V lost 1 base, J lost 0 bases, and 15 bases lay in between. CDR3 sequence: CASSVRGALSSTDTQYF. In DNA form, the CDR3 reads TGTGCCAGCAGCGTAAGGGGGGCCCTATCAAGCACAGATACGCAGTATTTT.

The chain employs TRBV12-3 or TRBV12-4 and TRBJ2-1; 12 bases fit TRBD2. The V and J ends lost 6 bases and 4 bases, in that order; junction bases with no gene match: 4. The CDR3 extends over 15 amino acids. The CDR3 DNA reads TGTGCCAGCAGATCTAGCGGGGGGGCTTACAATGAGCAGTTCTTC. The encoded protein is CASRSSGGAYNEQFF.

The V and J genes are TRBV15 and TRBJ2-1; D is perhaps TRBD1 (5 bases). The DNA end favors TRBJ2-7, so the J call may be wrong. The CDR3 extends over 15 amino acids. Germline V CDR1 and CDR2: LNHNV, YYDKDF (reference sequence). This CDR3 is CATSRQGGSYNEQYF. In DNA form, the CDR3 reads TGTGCCACCAGCAGACAGGGCGGCTCCTACAATGAGCAGTACTTC.

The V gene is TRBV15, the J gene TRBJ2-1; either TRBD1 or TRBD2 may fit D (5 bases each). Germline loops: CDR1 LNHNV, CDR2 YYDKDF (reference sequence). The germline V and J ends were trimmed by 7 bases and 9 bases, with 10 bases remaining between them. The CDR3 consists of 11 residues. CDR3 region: CATTIGGEQFF. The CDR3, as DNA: TGTGCCACCACCATTGGGGGTGAGCAGTTCTTC. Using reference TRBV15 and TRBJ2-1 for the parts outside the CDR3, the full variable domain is DAMVIQNPRYQVTQFGKPVTLSCSQTLNHNVMYWYQQKSSQAPKLLFHYYDKDFNNEADTPDNFQSRRPNTSFCFLDIRSPGLGDTAMYLCATTIGGEQFFGPGTRLTVL.

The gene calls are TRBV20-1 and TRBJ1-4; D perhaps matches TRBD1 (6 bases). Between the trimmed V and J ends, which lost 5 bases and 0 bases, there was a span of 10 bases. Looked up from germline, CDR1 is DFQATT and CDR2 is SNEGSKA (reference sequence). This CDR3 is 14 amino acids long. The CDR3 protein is CSALDRATNEKLFF. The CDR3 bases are TGCAGTGCTCTGGACAGAGCAACTAATGAAAAACTGTTTTTT.

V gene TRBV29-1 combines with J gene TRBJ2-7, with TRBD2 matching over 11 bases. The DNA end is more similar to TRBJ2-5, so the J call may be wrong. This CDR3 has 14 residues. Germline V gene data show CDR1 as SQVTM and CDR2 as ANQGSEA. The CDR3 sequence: CSVEPSGGTETQYF. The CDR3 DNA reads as TGCAGCGTTGAACCTAGCGGGGGGACGGAGACCCAGTACTTC.

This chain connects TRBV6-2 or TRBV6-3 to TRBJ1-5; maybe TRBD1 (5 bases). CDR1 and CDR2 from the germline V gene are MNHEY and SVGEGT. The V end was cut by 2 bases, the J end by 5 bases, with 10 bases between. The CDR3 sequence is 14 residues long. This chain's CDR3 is CASSYRLGDQPQHF. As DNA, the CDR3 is TGTGCCAGCAGTTACAGATTAGGGGATCAGCCCCAGCATTTT.

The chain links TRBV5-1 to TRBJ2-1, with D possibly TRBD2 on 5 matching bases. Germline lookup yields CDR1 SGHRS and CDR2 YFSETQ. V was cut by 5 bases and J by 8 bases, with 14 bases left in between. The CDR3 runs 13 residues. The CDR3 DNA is TGCGCCAGCAGTCCCGTCACTAGTTATGAGCAGTTCTTC. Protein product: CASSPVTSYEQFF.

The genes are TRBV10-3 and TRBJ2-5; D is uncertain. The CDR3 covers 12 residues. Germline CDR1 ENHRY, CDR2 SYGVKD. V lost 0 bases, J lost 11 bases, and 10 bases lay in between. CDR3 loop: CAISESRNEQYF. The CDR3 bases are TGTGCCATCAGTGAGTCGAGGAATGAGCAGTACTTC.

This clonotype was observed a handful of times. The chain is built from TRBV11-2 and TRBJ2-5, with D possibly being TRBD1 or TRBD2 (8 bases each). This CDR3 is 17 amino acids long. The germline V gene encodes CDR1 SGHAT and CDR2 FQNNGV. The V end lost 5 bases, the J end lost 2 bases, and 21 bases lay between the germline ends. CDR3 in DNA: TGTGCCAGCAGCCAGGGGGCTAGCGGGCGACTACAAGAGACCCAGTACTTC. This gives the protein CASSQGASGRLQETQYF.

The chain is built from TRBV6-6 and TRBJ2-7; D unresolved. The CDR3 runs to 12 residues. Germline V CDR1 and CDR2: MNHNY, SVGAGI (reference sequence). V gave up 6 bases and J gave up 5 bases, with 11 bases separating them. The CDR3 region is CASSHAIDEQYF. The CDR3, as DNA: TGTGCCAGCAGCCACGCCATCGACGAGCAGTACTTC.

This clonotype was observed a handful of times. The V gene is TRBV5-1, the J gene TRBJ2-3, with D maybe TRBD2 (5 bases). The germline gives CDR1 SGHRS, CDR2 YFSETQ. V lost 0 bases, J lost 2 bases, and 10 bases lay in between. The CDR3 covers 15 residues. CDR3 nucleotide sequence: TGCGCCAGCAGCTTGGGACTAACTAACACAGATACGCAGTATTTT. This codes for CASSLGLTNTDTQYF.

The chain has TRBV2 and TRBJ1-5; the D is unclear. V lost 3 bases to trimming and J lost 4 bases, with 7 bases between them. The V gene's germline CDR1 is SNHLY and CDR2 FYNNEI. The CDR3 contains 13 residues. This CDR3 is CASSDGENQPQHF. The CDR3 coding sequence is TGTGCCAGCAGTGACGGAGAAAATCAGCCCCAGCATTTT.

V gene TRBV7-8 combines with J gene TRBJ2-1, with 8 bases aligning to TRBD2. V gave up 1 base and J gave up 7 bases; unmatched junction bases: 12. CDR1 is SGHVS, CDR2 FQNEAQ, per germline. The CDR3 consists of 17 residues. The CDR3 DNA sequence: TGTGCCAGCAGCTTAGGACGGGGGGGCCCAGGGAGGAATGAGCAGTTCTTC. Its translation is CASSLGRGGPGRNEQFF.

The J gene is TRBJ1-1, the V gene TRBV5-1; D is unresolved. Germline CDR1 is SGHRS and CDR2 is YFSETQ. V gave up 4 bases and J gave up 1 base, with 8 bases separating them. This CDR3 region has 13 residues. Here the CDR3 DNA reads TGCGCCAGCAGCGGCAACGCGAACACTGAAGCTTTCTTT. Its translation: CASSGNANTEAFF.

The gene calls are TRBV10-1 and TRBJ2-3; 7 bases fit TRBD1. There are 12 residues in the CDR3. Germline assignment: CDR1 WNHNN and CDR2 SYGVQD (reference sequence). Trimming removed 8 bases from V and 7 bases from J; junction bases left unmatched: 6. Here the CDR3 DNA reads TGCGCCAGCGGACACAGGGGAAATACGCAGTATTTT. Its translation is CASGHRGNTQYF.

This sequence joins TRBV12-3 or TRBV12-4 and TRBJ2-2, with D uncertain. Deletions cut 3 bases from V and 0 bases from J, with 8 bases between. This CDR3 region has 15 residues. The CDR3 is CASSLYTSNTGELFF. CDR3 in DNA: TGTGCCAGCAGTTTGTACACCTCGAACACCGGGGAGCTGTTTTTT.